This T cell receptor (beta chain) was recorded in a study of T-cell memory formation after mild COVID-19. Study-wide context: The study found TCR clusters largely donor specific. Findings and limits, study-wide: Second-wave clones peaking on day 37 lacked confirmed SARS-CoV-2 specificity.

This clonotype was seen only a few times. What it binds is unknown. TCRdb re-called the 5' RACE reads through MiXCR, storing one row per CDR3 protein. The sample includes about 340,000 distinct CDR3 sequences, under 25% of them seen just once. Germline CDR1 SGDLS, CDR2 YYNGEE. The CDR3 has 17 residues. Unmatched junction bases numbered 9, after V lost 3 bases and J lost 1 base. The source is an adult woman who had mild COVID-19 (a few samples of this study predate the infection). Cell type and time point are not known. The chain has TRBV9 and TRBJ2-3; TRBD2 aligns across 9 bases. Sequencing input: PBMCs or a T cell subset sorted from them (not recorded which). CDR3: CASSAGRASGGTDTQYF. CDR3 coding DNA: TGTGCCAGCAGCGCGGGGAGGGCTAGCGGGGGCACAGATACGCAGTATTTT.